This T cell receptor beta chain was sequenced for a study of beta chain features in type 1 diabetes (dated by TCRdb to 2017 to 2018). The study in broad terms: No differences in mean age, gender distribution, total cell number or subset yield were found between patients and healthy donors. A total of around 110,000,000 sorted cells were examined across all samples, and a strong correlation was observed between cell number per subset and RNA yield. In the study, recently diagnosed type 1 diabetes patients and matched healthy donors were compared on the TCRB repertoires of their sorted circulating CD4+ T cell subsets. Regulatory and stem cell-like memory subsets were obtained from only 8 patients and roughly eight healthy donors, while naive and central memory subsets were obtained from all 28 donors.

The entire amount of isolated RNA was reverse transcribed using the High Capacity cDNA Reverse Transcription Kit, so the sequenced TCRB transcripts were expressed ones. Deep immunoSEQ sequencing was applied to naive, central memory and regulatory T cell samples, giving an average of about 3.7 million total reads per sample. Sorted cells were lysed in RLT buffer, and RNA was extracted using DNase-treated RNeasy Micro or Mini kits according to cell number. Each cell subset was processed separately to prevent cross-contamination, with patient and healthy donor samples processed together. TCRB sequences were amplified from cDNA with the immunoSEQ multiplex PCR, producing 87-bp fragments spanning the CDR3 region. Amplicons were sequenced on the Illumina HiSeq platform. The paper's processing steps were these. PCR bias was corrected computationally using synthetic template baselines, and reads within Hamming distance 2 were collapsed, with unmergeable singletons discarded. Reads were aligned against IMGT to assign V, D and J genes, CDR3 length and insertions or deletions at six rearrangement sites. Clonotype counts were normalized to sorted cell number within each subset before computing true diversity and Gini coefficients with the tcR R package. The overlap coefficient, calculated on TCRB nucleotide sequences, was used to quantify repertoire sharing. As a proxy for the pre-selection repertoire, out-of-frame TCRB sequences from naive cells were analyzed. TCRdb mirrors the immuneACCESS table, restricted to in-frame sequences. Some clones are absent from its copies; in checked studies, under half trace to an unresolved V gene, and the reason for the others is unknown. V and J calls and clone size are as listed in that table; D and trimming were resolved from the DNA. The sample records hundreds of thousands of clones, around a sixth of which are singletons. In total, the top ten clones hold about 0.097% of the sample.

Each donor gave one peripheral blood draw, approximately 100 mL on average, collected into heparinised tubes. A BD FACSAria II and a panel including CD45RO, CCR7, CD25, CD127, CD95 and CD27 were used to sort naive, central memory, regulatory and stem cell-like memory CD4+ T cells. All sorted populations exceeded 98% purity. PBMCs were isolated right away by Lymphoprep density gradient centrifugation and were stained directly, without culture. Samples were stained and sorted in pairs, with one healthy donor and one patient per experiment, so that batch effects were minimized. CDR1 SGHVS and CDR2 FNYEAQ are derived from the germline V gene. Measured from the cysteine to the phenylalanine, the CDR3 is 17 residues long. The only DNA kept is the CDR3, 51 bases in frame from the first base. V is reduced by 5 bases and J by 0 bases, leaving a spacing of 18 bases between them. About this clone itself: This clone's antigen is unknown. The input lacks base qualities; no much larger clone sits a single base away.

The paper as a whole reports these results and caveats: Because cDNA was sequenced instead of genomic DNA, highly expressing activated cells could be over-represented, though the groups showed no difference in activation or CD3 levels. Shorter templates might be favored by PCR, yet because patient and control samples were amplified and corrected together, any such skew would affect both groups equally. Only small numbers of individuals were included in the HLA sub-analyses, which left unresolved whether HLA type had any influence on TCRB rearrangement. Patients with type 1 diabetes made fewer insertions and deleted more nucleotides at VDJ recombination sites, implying thymic rearrangement abnormalities. Type 1 diabetes patients showed a moderate but significant shortening of TCRB CDR3 length in all four CD4+ subsets. The naive, central memory and regulatory TCRB repertoires appeared to resemble one another more closely among patients than among healthy donors.

The chain is encoded by TRBV7-6 joined to TRBJ2-3; tentative D gene TRBD2, with 6 bases matching. This clonotype was obtained from a young man in good health. The sample taken for sequencing was naive CD4+ T cells from blood. According to the study, the label for this sample's cell subset or site signals: true naive CD4+ T cells. The CDR3 protein is CASSLGRGTHSTDTQYF. The DNA reads TGTGCCAGCAGCCTAGGGCGAGGGACTCATAGCACAGATACGCAGTATTTT.